Below, 6 T cell receptor beta chains from the same sample are listed, as sequenced in a study of monozygotic twins with inflammatory bowel disease. With the 5' RACE reads reprocessed, TCRdb shows one record per CDR3 protein and no DNA. This repertoire comprises nearly 45,000 distinct CDR3 sequences; its ten largest clones make up less than 6.5%. Sample: blood. These receptors were obtained from a human donor with ulcerative colitis or Crohn's disease, or a healthy co-twin of an affected twin (not recorded which).

CDR3 residues: CAWRLAGEVNEEFF. The rearrangement links TRBV30 to TRBJ2-1; no DNA is available, so the TRBD2 call from TCRdb remains unchecked. The CDR3 runs 14 residues. Germline lookup yields CDR1 GTSNPN and CDR2 SVGIG (reference sequence).

V is TRBV2 and J is TRBJ2-7; without DNA, the TCRdb call of TRBD2 cannot be checked. The CDR3 extends over 15 amino acids. Germline assignment: CDR1 SNHLY and CDR2 FYNNEI. This chain's CDR3 is CASTLQPGLRYEQYF.

CDR3 sequence: CASSWGTGQVNREQFF. The V gene is TRBV5-6, the J gene TRBJ2-1; TCRdb proposes TRBD1, but this gene call is untestable without DNA. The length of the CDR3 is 16 residues. CDR1 is SGHDT and CDR2 is YYEEEE in the germline V gene.

This chain uses TRBV5-1 with TRBJ2-5. The V gene's germline CDR1 is SGHRS and CDR2 YFSETQ. CDR3 size: 13 residues. CDR3 residues: CASSLLGIQTQYF.

The chain couples TRBV4-3 to TRBJ1-2; the TCRdb call, TRBD1, lacks DNA for checking. CDR3 length: 14 amino acids. Per germline, CDR1 LGHNA and CDR2 YSLEER. The CDR3 reads CASSRTTGAEGYTF.

The CDR3 reads CASSRQSSYEQYF. The J gene is TRBJ2-7, the V gene TRBV5-1. In germline, CDR1 is SGHRS, CDR2 YFSETQ. The CDR3 is made up of 13 amino acids.